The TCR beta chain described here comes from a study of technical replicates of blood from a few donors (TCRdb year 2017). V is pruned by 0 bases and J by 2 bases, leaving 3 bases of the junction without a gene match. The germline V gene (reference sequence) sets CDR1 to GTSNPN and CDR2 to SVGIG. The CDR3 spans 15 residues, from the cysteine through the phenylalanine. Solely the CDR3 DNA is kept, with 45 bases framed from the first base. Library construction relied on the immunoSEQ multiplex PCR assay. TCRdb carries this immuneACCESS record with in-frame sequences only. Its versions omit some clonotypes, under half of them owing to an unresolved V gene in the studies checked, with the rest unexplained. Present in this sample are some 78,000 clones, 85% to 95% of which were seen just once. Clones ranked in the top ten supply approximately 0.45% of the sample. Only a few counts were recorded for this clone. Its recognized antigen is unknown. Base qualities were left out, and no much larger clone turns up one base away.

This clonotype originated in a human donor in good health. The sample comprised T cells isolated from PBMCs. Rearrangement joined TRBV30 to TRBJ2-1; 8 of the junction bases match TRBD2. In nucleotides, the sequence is TGTGCCTGGAGTGTACAACTAGCGGCCTACAATGAGCAGTTCTTC. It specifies CAWSVQLAAYNEQFF.